These 10 T cell receptor beta chains share one sample of origin, sequenced in a study of blood T cells in healthy people across ages. A second PCR of about 7 to 12 cycles used a sample-barcoded 5' primer and a J-beta primer mix. MiXCR, applied by TCRdb to the 5' RACE reads, yields one record per CDR3 protein. The sample shows roughly 900,000 distinct CDR3 sequences, 29% of them seen only once. What was sequenced was blood. The receptors come from a woman of 80 years or more in good health.

The chain has TRBV2 and TRBJ2-4; 13 bases agree with TRBD2. V shed 5 bases, J shed 11 bases, and the junction held 15 bases outside the gene matches. This CDR3 is built from 17 residues. Germline V gene data show CDR1 as SNHLY and CDR2 as FYNNEI. CDR3 DNA sequence: TGTGCCAGCAGTCCCAACCCCAGACTAGCGGGGGGTGTCGTTCAGTACTTC. It is translated as CASSPNPRLAGGVVQYF.

This clonotype has ten or more counts. J is TRBJ2-5 and V is TRBV7-2; 8 bases fit TRBD2. With V trimmed by 6 bases and J by 4 bases, 13 bases remained unmatched. Germline CDR1 reads SGHTA; CDR2 reads FQGNSA. The CDR3 loop spans 16 amino acids. The CDR3 spells CASRTFSGAGVETQYF. CDR3 DNA: TGTGCCAGCAGGACCTTTAGCGGGGCCGGAGTAGAGACCCAGTACTTC.

In its sample, this clonotype was seen many times. This chain connects TRBV20-1 to TRBJ2-5; 7 nucleotides agree with TRBD1. The V and J ends lost 4 bases and 4 bases, in that order; junction bases with no gene match: 6. The CDR3 has 13 amino acids. Per the germline V gene, CDR1 is DFQATT and CDR2 is SNEGSKA (reference sequence). CDR3 residues: CSAIGGLGETQYF. The CDR3 region has the DNA TGCAGTGCTATAGGGGGCCTAGGAGAGACCCAGTACTTC.

Concerning this clonotype itself: A clone one base away is much larger, so this may be a read error. The chain uses TRBV12-3 or TRBV12-4 and TRBJ2-3, with TRBD2 identical over 8 bases. There are 16 residues in the CDR3. DNA of the CDR3: TGTGCCAGCAGTTTCGCCTTCGGGAGCGGGGGAGATATGCAGTATTTT. This translates into CASSFAFGSGGDMQYF.

This clonotype was recorded at least ten times. This rearrangement joins TRBV7-2 to TRBJ1-5; D perhaps matches TRBD1 (5 bases). V lost 5 bases, J lost 0 bases, and 14 bases lay in between. The CDR3 has 16 residues. The germline CDR1 and CDR2 sequences are SGHTA and FQGNSA. The CDR3 sequence: CASSPQTGTSNQPQHF. For the CDR3, the DNA is TGTGCCAGCAGCCCCCAGACGGGGACTAGCAATCAGCCCCAGCATTTT.

Notes on this clonotype: Given a much more abundant clone one base away, this may be a read error. The V call is TRBV30, the J call TRBJ2-3, with 7 bases identical to TRBD1. Germline CDR1 GTSNPN, CDR2 SVGIG (reference sequence). The CDR3 totals 14 residues. The CDR3 nucleotides read TGTGCCTCTCAGACAGGGAGAAGCACAGATATGCAGTATTTT. This sequence encodes CASQTGRSTDMQYF.

In its sample, this clonotype was seen many times. The chain links TRBV11-2 to TRBJ2-7; D perhaps matches TRBD2 (5 bases). V lost 2 bases, J lost 6 bases, and 14 bases lay in between. Germline CDR1 and CDR2: SGHAT and FQNNGV. CDR3 length equals 14 residues. CDR3 in amino acids: CASSLFLTRGEQYF. The CDR3 DNA reads as TGTGCCAGCAGCTTATTCCTGACCCGGGGCGAGCAGTACTTC.

The chain uses TRBV12-2 and TRBJ1-1; no DNA check was done on the table's D call, TRBD1. TRBV12-2 is a listed pseudogene. The CDR3 has 14 amino acids. The CDR3: CASRSNRGTTEAFF. The CDR3 nucleotides read TGTGCAAGTCGCTCTAACAGGGGCACCACTGAAGCTTTCTTT.

This clonotype has at least ten counts. The chain combines TRBV5-1 with TRBJ2-3, with D possibly being TRBD2 (5 bases). The CDR3 covers 16 residues. V lost 0 bases and J 0 bases, leaving 11 bases between the germline ends. CDR1 is SGHRS, CDR2 YFSETQ, per germline. The CDR3 DNA reads TGCGCCAGCAGCTTGGCGGCGGGCTACAGCACAGATACGCAGTATTTT. It is translated as CASSLAAGYSTDTQYF.

Many counts were recorded for this clonotype. The rearrangement links TRBV28 to TRBJ2-5, with TRBD1 matching over 8 bases. CDR3 length equals 16 residues. Germline V gene sequence: CDR1 MDHEN, CDR2 SYDVKM. V shed 4 bases and J 3 bases; nucleotides not matched to a gene: 10. CDR3 in DNA: TGTGCCAGCAGTTCCCCGGGACAGGTTTTTGAAGAGACCCAGTACTTC. Translated: CASSSPGQVFEETQYF.